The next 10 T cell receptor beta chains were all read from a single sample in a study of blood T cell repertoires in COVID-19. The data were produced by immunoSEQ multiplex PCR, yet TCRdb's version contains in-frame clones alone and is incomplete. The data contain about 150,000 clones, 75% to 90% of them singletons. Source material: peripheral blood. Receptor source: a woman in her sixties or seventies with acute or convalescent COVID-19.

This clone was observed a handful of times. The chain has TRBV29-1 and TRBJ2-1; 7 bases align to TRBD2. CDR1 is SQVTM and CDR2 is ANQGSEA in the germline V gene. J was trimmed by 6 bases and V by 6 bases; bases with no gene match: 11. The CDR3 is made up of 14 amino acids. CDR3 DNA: TGCAGCGTAGTTAGCGGGTACAACATCAATGAGCAGTTCTTC. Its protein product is CSVVSGYNINEQFF.

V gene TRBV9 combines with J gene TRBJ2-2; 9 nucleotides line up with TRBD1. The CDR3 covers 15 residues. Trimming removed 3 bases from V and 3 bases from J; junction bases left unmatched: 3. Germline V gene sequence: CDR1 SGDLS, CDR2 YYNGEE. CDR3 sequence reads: CASSGGDRDTGELFF. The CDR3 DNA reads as TGTGCCAGCAGCGGAGGGGACAGGGACACCGGGGAGCTGTTTTTT.

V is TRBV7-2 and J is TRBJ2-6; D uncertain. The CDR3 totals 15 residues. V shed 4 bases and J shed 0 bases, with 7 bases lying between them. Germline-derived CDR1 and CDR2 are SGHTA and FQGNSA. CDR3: CASSSSSSGANVLTF. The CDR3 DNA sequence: TGTGCCAGCAGCTCGTCTTCCTCTGGGGCCAACGTCCTGACTTTC.

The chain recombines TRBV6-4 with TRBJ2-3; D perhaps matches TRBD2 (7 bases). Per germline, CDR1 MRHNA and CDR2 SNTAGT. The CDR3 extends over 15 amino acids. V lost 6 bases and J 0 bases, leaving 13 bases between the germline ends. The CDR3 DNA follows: TGTGCCAGCAGAGGACGGGGGGCGAGCACAGATACGCAGTATTTT. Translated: CASRGRGASTDTQYF.

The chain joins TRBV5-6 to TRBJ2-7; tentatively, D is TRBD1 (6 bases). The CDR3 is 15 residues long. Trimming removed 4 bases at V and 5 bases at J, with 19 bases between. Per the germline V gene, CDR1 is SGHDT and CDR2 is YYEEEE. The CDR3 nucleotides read TGTGCCAGCAGCCCAGACGCTACCCCAGGGGACGAGCAGTACGTC. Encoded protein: CASSPDATPGDEQYV.

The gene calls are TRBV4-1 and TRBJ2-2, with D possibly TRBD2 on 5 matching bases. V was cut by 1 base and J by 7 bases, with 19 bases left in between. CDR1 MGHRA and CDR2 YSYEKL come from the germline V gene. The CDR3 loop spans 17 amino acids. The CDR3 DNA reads TGCGCCAGCAGCCAAGTGGTCGTTGGTCGGGGTAACGGGGAGCTGTTTTTT. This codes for CASSQVVVGRGNGELFF.

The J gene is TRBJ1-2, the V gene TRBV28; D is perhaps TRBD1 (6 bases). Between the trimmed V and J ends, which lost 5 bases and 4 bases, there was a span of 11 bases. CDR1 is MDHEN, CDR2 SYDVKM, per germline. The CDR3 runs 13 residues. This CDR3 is CASSDDRSYGYTF. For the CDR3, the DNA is TGTGCCAGCAGTGATGACAGGAGCTATGGCTACACCTTC.

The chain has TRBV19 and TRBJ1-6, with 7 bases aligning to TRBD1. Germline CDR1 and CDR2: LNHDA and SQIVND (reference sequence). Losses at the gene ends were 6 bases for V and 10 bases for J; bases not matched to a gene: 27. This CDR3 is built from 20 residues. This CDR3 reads CASSFVGRGTVTKADSPLHF. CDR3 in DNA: TGTGCCAGTAGCTTCGTAGGTAGAGGGACAGTTACAAAAGCGGACTCACCCCTCCACTTT.

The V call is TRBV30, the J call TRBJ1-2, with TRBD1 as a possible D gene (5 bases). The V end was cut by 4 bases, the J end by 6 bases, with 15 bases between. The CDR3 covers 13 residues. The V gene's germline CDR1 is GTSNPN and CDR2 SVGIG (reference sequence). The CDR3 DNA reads TGTGCCTGGATCTACCACCAAGGGGATGGCTACACCTTC. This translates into CAWIYHQGDGYTF.

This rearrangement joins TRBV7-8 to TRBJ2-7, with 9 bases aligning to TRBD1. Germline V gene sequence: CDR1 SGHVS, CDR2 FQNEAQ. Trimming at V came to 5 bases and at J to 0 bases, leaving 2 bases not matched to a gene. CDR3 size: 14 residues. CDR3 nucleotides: TGTGCCAGCAGCAAGACAGGGGGCTCCTACGAGCAGTACTTC. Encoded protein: CASSKTGGSYEQYF.